The clone carrying this T cell receptor (beta chain) was seen many times. CDR3 size: 14 residues. Germline V lookup: CDR1 SGHVS, CDR2 FNYEAQ. V shed 4 bases, J shed 4 bases, and the junction held 1 base outside the gene matches. This sample is part of a study of early T cells in non-severe SARS-CoV-2 infection. Each CDR3 protein gets one entry after TCRdb re-called the 5' RACE reads with MiXCR. The sample consists of about 49,000 distinct CDR3 sequences, less than 7.5% of them appearing once. The V gene is TRBV7-6, the J gene TRBJ2-5, with 12 bases identical to TRBD2. The material was whole blood, obtained at baseline. The TCR originated in an adult who was a healthcare worker with PCR-confirmed SARS-CoV-2 infection or an uninfected control (not recorded which). The CDR3 loop is CASSSGLAGETQYF. The CDR3 coding sequence is TGTGCCAGCAGCTCGGGACTAGCGGGAGAGACCCAGTACTTC.